The next 5 T cell receptor beta chains were all read from a single sample in a study of post-analysis software for immune sequencing data. Study-wide results and limits: With TRBV5-6, TRBV5-1 and TRBV20-1 included, about 5 TRBV segments were more frequent in patients than in controls.

No antigen has been identified for these receptors. TCR beta cDNA libraries included unique molecular identifiers. MiXCR was run by TCRdb on the PCR reads, yielding one entry per CDR3 protein. This sample has 700,000 to 800,000 distinct CDR3 sequences, with 25% to 30% found just once. Specimen: blood. These receptors were collected from a girl under 18 with multiple sclerosis.

The chain is built from TRBV27 and TRBJ1-1, with a weak D call TRBD1 (6 bases). This CDR3 has 15 amino acids. V lost 4 bases and J 7 bases, leaving 19 bases between the germline ends. Germline assignment: CDR1 MNHEY and CDR2 SMNVEV (reference sequence). Written as DNA, the CDR3 is TGTGCCAGCAGTTCAGGGGAGGGAAGATCCGTTGAAGCTTTCTTT. Its protein product is CASSSGEGRSVEAFF.

This clonotype was observed a handful of times. This rearrangement joins TRBV20-1 to TRBJ2-5; TRBD2 matches 7 bases. Germline trimming cut 3 bases from V and 4 bases from J; bases unmatched to any gene: 5. The CDR3 has 13 amino acids. CDR1 is DFQATT, CDR2 SNEGSKA, per germline (reference sequence). This chain's CDR3 is CSARGEGTETQYF. The CDR3 bases are TGCAGTGCTAGGGGGGAGGGAACAGAGACCCAGTACTTC.

The chain links TRBV7-2 to TRBJ1-6; D unresolved. Looked up from germline, CDR1 is SGHTA and CDR2 is FQGNSA. V lost 1 base to trimming and J lost 10 bases, with 14 bases between them. CDR3 length: 15 residues. In DNA form, the CDR3 reads TGTGCCAGCAGCTTAGTGGTACAGCATGGATCACCCCTCCACTTT. It codes for CASSLVVQHGSPLHF.

CDR3 bases: TGTGCCAGCAGTGAAGCCGGGACAGGGGGCCGAGAGACCCAGTTCTTC. Encoded protein: CASSEAGTGGRETQFF. This rearrangement joins TRBV6-4 to TRBJ2-5; 12 nucleotides agree with TRBD1. The J call is uncertain, as TRBJ2-1 better fits the DNA end. This CDR3 has 16 residues. Germline loops: CDR1 MRHNA, CDR2 SNTAGT.

The chain uses TRBV9 and TRBJ2-2; D is ambiguous. Germline lookup yields CDR1 SGDLS and CDR2 YYNGEE. CDR3 length: 14 amino acids. The ends were cut back, 0 bases at V and 6 bases at J, with 9 bases in the middle. CDR3 loop: CASSVADLPGELFF. The CDR3 DNA follows: TGTGCCAGCAGCGTAGCAGATTTGCCCGGGGAGCTGTTTTTT. Using reference TRBV9 and TRBJ2-2 for the parts outside the CDR3, the full variable domain is DSGVTQTPKHLITATGQRVTLRCSPRSGDLSVYWYQQSLDQGLQFLIQYYNGEERAKGNILERFSAQQFPDLHSELNLSSLELGDSALYFCASSVADLPGELFFGEGSRLTVL.